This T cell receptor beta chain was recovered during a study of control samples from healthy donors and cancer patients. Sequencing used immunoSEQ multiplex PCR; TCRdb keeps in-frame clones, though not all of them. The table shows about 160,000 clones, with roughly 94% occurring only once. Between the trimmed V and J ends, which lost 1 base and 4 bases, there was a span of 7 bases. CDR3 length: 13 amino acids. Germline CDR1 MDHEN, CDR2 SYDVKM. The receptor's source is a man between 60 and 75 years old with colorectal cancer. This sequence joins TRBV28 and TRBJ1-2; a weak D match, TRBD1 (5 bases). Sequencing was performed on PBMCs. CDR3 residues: CASSLSGAYGYTF. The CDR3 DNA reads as TGTGCCAGCAGTTTATCTGGGGCCTATGGCTACACCTTC.